The clone carrying this TCR beta chain turned up a few times. Its antigen is undetermined. The use of a sample-barcoded 5' primer and a J-beta primer mix characterized a second PCR of about 7 to 12 cycles. TCRdb redid the calling of the 5' RACE reads with MiXCR, one entry per CDR3 protein. The sample holds about 1.1 million distinct CDR3 sequences, around two fifths seen once. The study drew donors from healthy Caucasian individuals in Russia aged about 6 to 100. The length of the CDR3 is 17 residues. Trimming stripped 1 base from V and 1 base from J, with 16 bases between. Germline V gives CDR1 MNHEY, CDR2 SMNVEV (reference sequence). The record originates from a study of blood T cells in healthy people across ages. General observations from the study: Compared with aged donors, long-lived donors showed fewer expanded clones, suggesting selection.

The sequence derives from a man younger than 35 in good health. Sample: blood. The rearrangement links TRBV27 to TRBJ1-1; D is unresolved. The CDR3: CASSLYGPSARNTEAFF. Here the CDR3 DNA reads TGTGCCAGCAGTTTATACGGGCCATCGGCCAGGAACACTGAAGCTTTCTTT.